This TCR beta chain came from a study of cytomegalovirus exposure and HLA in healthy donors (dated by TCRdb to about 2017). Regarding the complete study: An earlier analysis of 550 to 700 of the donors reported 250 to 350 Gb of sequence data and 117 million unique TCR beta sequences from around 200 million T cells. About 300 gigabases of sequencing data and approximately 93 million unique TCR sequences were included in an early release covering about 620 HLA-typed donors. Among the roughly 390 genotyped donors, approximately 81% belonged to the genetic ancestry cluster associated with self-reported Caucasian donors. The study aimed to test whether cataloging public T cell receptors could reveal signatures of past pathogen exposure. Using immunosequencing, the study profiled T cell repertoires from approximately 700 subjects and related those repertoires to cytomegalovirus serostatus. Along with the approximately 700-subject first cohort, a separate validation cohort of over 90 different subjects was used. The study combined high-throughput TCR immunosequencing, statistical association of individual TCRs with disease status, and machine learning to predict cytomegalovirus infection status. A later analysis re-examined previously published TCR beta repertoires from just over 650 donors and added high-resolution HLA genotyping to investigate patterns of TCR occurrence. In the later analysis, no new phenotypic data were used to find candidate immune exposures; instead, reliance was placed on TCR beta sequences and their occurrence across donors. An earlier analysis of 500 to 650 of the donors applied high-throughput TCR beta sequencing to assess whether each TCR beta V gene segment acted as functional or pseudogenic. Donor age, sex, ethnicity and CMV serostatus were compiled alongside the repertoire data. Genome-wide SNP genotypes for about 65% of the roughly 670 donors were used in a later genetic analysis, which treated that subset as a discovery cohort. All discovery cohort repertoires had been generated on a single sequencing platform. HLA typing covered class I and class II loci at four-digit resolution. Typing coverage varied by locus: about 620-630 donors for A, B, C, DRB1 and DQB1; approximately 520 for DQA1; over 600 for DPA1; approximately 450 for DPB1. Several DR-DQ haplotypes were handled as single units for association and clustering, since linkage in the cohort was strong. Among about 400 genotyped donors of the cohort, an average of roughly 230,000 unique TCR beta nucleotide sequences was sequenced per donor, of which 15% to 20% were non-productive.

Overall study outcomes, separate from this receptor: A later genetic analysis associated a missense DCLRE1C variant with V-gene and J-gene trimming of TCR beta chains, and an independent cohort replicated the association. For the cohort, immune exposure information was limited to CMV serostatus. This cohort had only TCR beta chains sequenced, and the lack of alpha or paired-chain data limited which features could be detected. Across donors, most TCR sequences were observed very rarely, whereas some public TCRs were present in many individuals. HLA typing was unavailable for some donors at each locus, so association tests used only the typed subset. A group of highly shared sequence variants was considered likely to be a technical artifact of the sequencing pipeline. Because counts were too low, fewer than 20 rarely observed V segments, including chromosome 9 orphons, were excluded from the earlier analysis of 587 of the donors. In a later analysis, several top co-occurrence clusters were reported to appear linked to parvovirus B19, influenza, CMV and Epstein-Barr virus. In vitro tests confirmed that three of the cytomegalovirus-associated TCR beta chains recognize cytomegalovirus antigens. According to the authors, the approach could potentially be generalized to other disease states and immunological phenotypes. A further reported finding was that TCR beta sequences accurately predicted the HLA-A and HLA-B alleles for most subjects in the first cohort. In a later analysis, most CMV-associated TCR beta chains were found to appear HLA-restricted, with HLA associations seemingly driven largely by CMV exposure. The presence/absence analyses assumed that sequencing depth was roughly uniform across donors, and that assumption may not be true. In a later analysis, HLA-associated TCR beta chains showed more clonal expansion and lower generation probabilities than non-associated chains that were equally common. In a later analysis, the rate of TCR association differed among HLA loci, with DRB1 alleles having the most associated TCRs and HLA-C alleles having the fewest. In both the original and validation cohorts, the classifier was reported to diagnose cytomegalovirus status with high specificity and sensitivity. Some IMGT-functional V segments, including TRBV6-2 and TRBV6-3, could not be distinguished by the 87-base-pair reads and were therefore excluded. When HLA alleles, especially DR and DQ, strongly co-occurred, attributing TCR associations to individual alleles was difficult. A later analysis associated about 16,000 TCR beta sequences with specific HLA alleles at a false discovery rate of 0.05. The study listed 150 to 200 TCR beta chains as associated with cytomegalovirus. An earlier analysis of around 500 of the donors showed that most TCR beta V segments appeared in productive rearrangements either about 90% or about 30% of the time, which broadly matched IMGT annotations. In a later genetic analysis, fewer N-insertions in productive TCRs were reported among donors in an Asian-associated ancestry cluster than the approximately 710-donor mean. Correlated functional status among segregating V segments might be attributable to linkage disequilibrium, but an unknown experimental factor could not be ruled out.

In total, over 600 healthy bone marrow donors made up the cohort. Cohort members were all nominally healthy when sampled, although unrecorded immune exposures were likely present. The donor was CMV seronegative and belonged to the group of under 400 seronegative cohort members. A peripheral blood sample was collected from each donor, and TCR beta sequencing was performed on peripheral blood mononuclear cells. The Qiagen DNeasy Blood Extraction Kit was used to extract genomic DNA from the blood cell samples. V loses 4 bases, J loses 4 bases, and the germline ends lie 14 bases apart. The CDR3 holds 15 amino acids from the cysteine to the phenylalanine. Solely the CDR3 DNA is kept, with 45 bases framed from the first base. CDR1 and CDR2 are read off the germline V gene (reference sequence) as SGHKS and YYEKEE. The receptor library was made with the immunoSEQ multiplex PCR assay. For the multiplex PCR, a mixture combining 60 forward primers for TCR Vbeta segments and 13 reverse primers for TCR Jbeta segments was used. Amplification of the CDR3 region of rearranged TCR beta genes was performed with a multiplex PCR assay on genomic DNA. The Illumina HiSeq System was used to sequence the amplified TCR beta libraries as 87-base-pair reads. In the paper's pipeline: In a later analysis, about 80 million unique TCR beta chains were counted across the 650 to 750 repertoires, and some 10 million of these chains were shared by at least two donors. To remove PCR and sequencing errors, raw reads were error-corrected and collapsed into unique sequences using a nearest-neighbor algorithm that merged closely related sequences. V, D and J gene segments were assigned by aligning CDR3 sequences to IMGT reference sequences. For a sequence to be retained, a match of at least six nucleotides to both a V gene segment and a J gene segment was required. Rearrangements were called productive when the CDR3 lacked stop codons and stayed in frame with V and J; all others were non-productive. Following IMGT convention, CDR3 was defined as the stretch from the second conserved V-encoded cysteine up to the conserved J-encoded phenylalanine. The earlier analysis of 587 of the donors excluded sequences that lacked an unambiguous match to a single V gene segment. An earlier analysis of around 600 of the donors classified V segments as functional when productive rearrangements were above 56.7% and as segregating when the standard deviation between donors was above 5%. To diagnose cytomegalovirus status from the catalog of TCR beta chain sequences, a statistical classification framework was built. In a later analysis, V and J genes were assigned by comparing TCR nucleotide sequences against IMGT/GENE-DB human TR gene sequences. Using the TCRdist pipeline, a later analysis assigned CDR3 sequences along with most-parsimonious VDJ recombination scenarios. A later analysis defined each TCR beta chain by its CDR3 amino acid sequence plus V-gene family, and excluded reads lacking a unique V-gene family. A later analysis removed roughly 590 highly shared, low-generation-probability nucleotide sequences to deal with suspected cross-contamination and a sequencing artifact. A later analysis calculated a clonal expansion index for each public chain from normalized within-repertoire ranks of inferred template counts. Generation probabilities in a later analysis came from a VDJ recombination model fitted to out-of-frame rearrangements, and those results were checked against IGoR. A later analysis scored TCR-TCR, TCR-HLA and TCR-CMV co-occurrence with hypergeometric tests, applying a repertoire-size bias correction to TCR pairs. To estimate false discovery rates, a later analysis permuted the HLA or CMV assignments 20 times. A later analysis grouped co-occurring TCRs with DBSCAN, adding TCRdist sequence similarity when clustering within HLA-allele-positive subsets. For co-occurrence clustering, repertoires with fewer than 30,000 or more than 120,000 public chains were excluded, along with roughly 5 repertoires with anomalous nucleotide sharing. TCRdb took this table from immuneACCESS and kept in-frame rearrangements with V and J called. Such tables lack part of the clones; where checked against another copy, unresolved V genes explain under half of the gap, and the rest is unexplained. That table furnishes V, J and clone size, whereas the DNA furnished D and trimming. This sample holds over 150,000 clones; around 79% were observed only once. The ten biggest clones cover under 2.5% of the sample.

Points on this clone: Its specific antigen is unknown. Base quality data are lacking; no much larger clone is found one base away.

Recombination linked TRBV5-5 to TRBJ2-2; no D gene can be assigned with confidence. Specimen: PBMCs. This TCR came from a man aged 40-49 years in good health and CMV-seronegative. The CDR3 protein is CASSPHSLPTGELFF. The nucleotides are TGTGCCAGCAGCCCTCATTCGCTACCCACCGGGGAGCTGTTTTTT.